Listed here are 31 T cell receptor beta chains from one sample, sequenced in a study of T cell responses to AZD1222 COVID-19 vaccine. Sequencing used immunoSEQ multiplex PCR; TCRdb keeps in-frame clones, though not all of them. The data show 98,000 or so clones, almost 90% seen once. The source material was peripheral blood, sampled 28 days after the second AZD1222 dose. Receptors were obtained from an adult who received the AZD1222 COVID-19 vaccine.

This clone was observed a few times. The V call is TRBV7-2, the J call TRBJ1-6, with unresolved D. Per the germline V gene, CDR1 is SGHTA and CDR2 is FQGNSA. The CDR3 sequence is 15 residues long. The ends were cut back, 2 bases at V and 5 bases at J, with 10 bases in the middle. The CDR3 coding sequence is TGTGCCAGCAGCTTATTCCGGAGAGATAATTCACCCCTCCACTTT. Translating gives CASSLFRRDNSPLHF.

This clone was seen just once. The rearrangement links TRBV28 to TRBJ2-7; no clear D. Looked up from germline, CDR1 is MDHEN and CDR2 is SYDVKM. V lost 6 bases to trimming and J lost 3 bases, with 18 bases between them. The CDR3 runs to 15 residues. DNA of the CDR3: TGTGCCAGCAGGGTGCCGGGCGGCCGTTTCTACGAGCAGTACTTC. It yields the protein CASRVPGGRFYEQYF.

The chain is built from TRBV24-1 and TRBJ1-5; the D gene is possibly TRBD1 (6 bases). V was pared by 3 bases and J by 6 bases, with 11 bases between. CDR1 is KGHDR, CDR2 SFDVKD, per germline. The CDR3 extends over 14 amino acids. The CDR3 DNA reads as TGTGCCACCAGTGATGCAGGGGATCGTCAGCCCCAGCATTTT. Protein product: CATSDAGDRQPQHF.

The chain recombines TRBV15 with TRBJ1-5, with TRBD1 as a possible D gene (5 bases). V shed 0 bases and J shed 6 bases, with 18 bases lying between them. From germline, CDR1 is LNHNV and CDR2 YYDKDF (reference sequence). The CDR3 consists of 17 residues. The CDR3 here is CATSRDGEGTRLQPQHF. The CDR3 DNA is TGTGCCACCAGCAGAGATGGTGAAGGGACCCGTCTTCAGCCCCAGCATTTT.

The chain links TRBV12-3 or TRBV12-4 to TRBJ1-6; D gene uncertain. The CDR3 spans 13 residues. Trimming stripped 0 bases from V and 7 bases from J, with 4 bases between. The CDR3 DNA follows: TGTGCCAGCAGTTTAGCGATGAATTCACCCCTCCACTTT. Translated: CASSLAMNSPLHF.

V gene TRBV7-8 combines with J gene TRBJ1-3, with unresolved D. V lost 0 bases to trimming and J lost 1 base, with 4 bases between them. The CDR3 loop spans 14 amino acids. The germline V gene encodes CDR1 SGHVS and CDR2 FQNEAQ. CDR3 DNA: TGTGCCAGCAGCTTAGCAAGGTCTGGAAACACCATATATTTT. This gives the protein CASSLARSGNTIYF.

The V call is TRBV24-1, the J call TRBJ2-6; D is ambiguous. The CDR3 contains 15 residues. Germline CDR1 and CDR2: KGHDR and SFDVKD. V lost 0 bases, J lost 2 bases, and 4 bases lay in between. The CDR3 nucleotides are TGTGCCACCAGTGATTTGGTGGCTGGGGCCAACGTCCTGACTTTC. This codes for CATSDLVAGANVLTF.

The chain uses TRBV2 and TRBJ2-3, with 14 positions matching TRBD2. V lost 6 bases to trimming and J lost 3 bases; unmatched junction nucleotides: 5. The CDR3 covers 16 residues. The germline V gene has CDR1 SNHLY and CDR2 FYNNEI. DNA for the CDR3: TGTGCCAGCAGCGAGACTAGCGGGAGGGCGACAGATACGCAGTATTTT. This codes for CASSETSGRATDTQYF.

The chain employs TRBV2 and TRBJ1-5; a possible D gene is TRBD1 (5 bases). Germline CDR1 reads SNHLY; CDR2 reads FYNNEI. V shed 4 bases and J shed 8 bases, with 18 bases lying between them. This CDR3 has 15 residues. The CDR3: CASSVLARVTEPQHF. CDR3 coding DNA: TGTGCCAGCAGTGTACTTGCCAGGGTGACGGAGCCCCAGCATTTT.

This chain links TRBV5-1 with TRBJ2-7; D is unclear. V lost 1 base, J lost 1 base, and 6 bases lay in between. From germline, CDR1 is SGHRS and CDR2 YFSETQ. This CDR3 region has 13 residues. The CDR3 protein is CASSLSASYEQYF. DNA of the CDR3: TGCGCCAGCAGCTTGTCAGCATCCTACGAGCAGTACTTC.

The chain links TRBV9 to TRBJ2-1, with unresolved D. The CDR3 has 13 residues. Looked up from germline, CDR1 is SGDLS and CDR2 is YYNGEE. Between the trimmed V and J ends, which lost 0 bases and 4 bases, there was a span of 5 bases. CDR3 bases: TGTGCCAGCAGCGTAGCCAGATACAATGAGCAGTTCTTC. It specifies CASSVARYNEQFF.

The chain uses TRBV30 and TRBJ1-2; TRBD1 aligns across 7 bases. The CDR3 extends over 11 amino acids. V shed 4 bases, J shed 8 bases, and the junction held 4 bases outside the gene matches. CDR1 is GTSNPN, CDR2 SVGIG, per germline (reference sequence). The chain's CDR3 is CAWNRGRGYTF. The DNA for the CDR3 is TGTGCCTGGAACAGGGGTCGGGGCTACACCTTC.

V gene TRBV6-1 combines with J gene TRBJ1-2, with TRBD1 matching over 7 bases. With V trimmed by 4 bases and J by 4 bases, 12 bases remained unmatched. The CDR3 consists of 16 residues. In germline, CDR1 is MNHNS, CDR2 SASEGT. The CDR3 here is CASSGVRTGDGYGYTF. The CDR3 region has the DNA TGTGCCAGCAGTGGAGTAAGGACAGGTGATGGCTATGGCTACACCTTC.

The genes are TRBV14 and TRBJ2-1; 10 nucleotides align to TRBD2. Trimming took 5 bases from V and 4 from J; bases not matched to a gene: 8. The CDR3 has 16 residues. Germline V lookup: CDR1 SGHDN, CDR2 FVKESK. CDR3 sequence (DNA): TGTGCCAGCAGCGAAACCGGGACTAGCGCGTACAATGAGCAGTTCTTC. This sequence encodes CASSETGTSAYNEQFF.

The chain employs TRBV6-1 and TRBJ1-2; no firm D call. Germline CDR1 is MNHNS and CDR2 is SASEGT. CDR3 size: 16 residues. V gave up 0 bases and J gave up 4 bases, with 15 bases separating them. CDR3: CASSEARQLLIYGYTF. The CDR3 bases are TGTGCCAGCAGTGAAGCTCGGCAGCTACTTATCTATGGCTACACCTTC.

V gene TRBV7-3 combines with J gene TRBJ2-1; D unresolved. Germline lookup yields CDR1 SGHTA and CDR2 FQGTGA. The CDR3 runs to 14 residues. The V and J ends lost 2 bases and 7 bases respectively, with 12 bases between them. For the CDR3, the DNA is TGTGCCAGCAGCTTAGTGGTTAGCACGAATGAGCAGTTCTTC. Its protein is CASSLVVSTNEQFF. The entire variable domain, with the rest obtained from reference TRBV7-3 and TRBJ2-1, is as follows: GAGVSQTPSNKVTEKGKYVELRCDPISGHTALYWYRQSLGQGPEFLIYFQGTGAADDSGLPNDRFFAVRPEGSVSTLKIQRTERGDSAVYLCASSLVVSTNEQFFGPGTRLTVL.

The chain carries TRBV19 and TRBJ2-7; 8 nucleotides agree with TRBD2. Per the germline V gene, CDR1 is LNHDA and CDR2 is SQIVND (reference sequence). The ends lost 6 bases at V and 6 bases at J; junction bases unmatched: 13. This CDR3 is 15 amino acids long. The DNA of the CDR3 is TGTGCCAGTAGCGCAGGAGAGAGGGGGACTAGCGAGCAGTACTTC. This encodes CASSAGERGTSEQYF.

The sample holds one count of this clone. The chain employs TRBV30 and TRBJ1-6; D gene unclear. The germline V and J ends were trimmed by 1 base and 17 bases, with 18 bases remaining between them. CDR1 is GTSNPN and CDR2 is SVGIG in the germline V gene (reference sequence). This CDR3 has 13 residues. In nucleotides, the CDR3 is TGTGCCTGGAGTGAGGGCATCCCCTATTGGGTCCACTTT. It yields the protein CAWSEGIPYWVHF. Supplemented by reference TRBV30 and TRBJ1-6, the full variable domain reads SQTIHQWPATLVQPVGSPLSLECTVEGTSNPNLYWYRQAAGRGLQLLFYSVGIGQISSEVPQNLSASRPQDRQFILSSKKLLLSDSGFYLCAWSEGIPYWVHFGNGTRLTVT.

The chain combines TRBV28 with TRBJ2-7; TRBD1 agrees at 7 bases. CDR1 and CDR2 (germline): MDHEN, SYDVKM. This CDR3 spans 14 amino acids. The V gene end was trimmed by 2 bases and the J gene end by 3 bases; junction bases not matched to a gene: 4. CDR3 DNA: TGTGCCAGCAGTTTAGGGACAGTATTCTACGAGCAGTACTTC. It is translated as CASSLGTVFYEQYF.

The rearrangement links TRBV2 to TRBJ1-2, with TRBD1 identical over 8 bases. The length of the CDR3 is 13 residues. Germline V CDR1 and CDR2: SNHLY, FYNNEI. Losses at the gene ends were 10 bases for V and 2 bases for J; bases not matched to a gene: 6. CDR3 sequence reads: CATGGDRNYGYTF. The CDR3 region has the DNA TGTGCCACGGGGGGGGACAGGAACTATGGCTACACCTTC.

The V gene is TRBV10-1, the J gene TRBJ1-2; the D gene is possibly TRBD1 (5 bases). The CDR3 runs to 14 residues. V was clipped by 8 bases and J by 5 bases, with 18 bases between them. The germline CDR1 and CDR2 sequences are WNHNN and SYGVQD (reference sequence). CDR3 coding DNA: TGCGCCAGCCGGGGGGACTACGGAATATATGGCTACACCTTC. Translating gives CASRGDYGIYGYTF.

The chain has TRBV24-1 and TRBJ2-5, with 8 bases fitting TRBD1. Germline values: CDR1 KGHDR, CDR2 SFDVKD. The CDR3 has 14 amino acids. The V and J ends lost 3 bases and 5 bases, in that order; junction bases with no gene match: 4. CDR3 in amino acids: CATSDPGGWETQYF. CDR3 coding DNA: TGTGCCACCAGTGATCCAGGGGGCTGGGAGACCCAGTACTTC.

V and J are TRBV19 and TRBJ2-2, with D uncertain. Germline V gene sequence: CDR1 LNHDA, CDR2 SQIVND (reference sequence). This CDR3 spans 14 amino acids. V was cut by 7 bases and J by 0 bases, with 9 bases left in between. CDR3 sequence (DNA): TGTGCCAGTATCCGAGCAGCGAACACCGGGGAGCTGTTTTTT. As protein: CASIRAANTGELFF.

The V gene is TRBV6-5, the J gene TRBJ1-1, with unresolved D. Germline CDR1 MNHEY, CDR2 SVGAGI. This CDR3 has 13 residues. With 5 bases removed from V and 4 bases from J, the gap between germline ends came to 11 bases. The DNA for the CDR3 is TGTGCCAGCAGTCTCGAACAAAGCACTGAAGCTTTCTTT. Its protein is CASSLEQSTEAFF.

The gene calls are TRBV5-1 and TRBJ2-7, with 10 bases matching TRBD2. The CDR3 consists of 14 residues. Germline V gene lookup returns CDR1 SGHRS and CDR2 YFSETQ. Trimming removed 1 base from V and 9 bases from J; junction bases left unmatched: 7. The CDR3 DNA sequence: TGCGCCAGCAGCTTGCCCTCTAGCGGGAGCGGGCAGTACTTC. Its protein product is CASSLPSSGSGQYF.

The chain joins TRBV9 to TRBJ2-3; TRBD2 is a possible D gene (5 bases). The V end lost 0 bases, the J end lost 2 bases, and 10 bases lay between the germline ends. Germline V gene lookup returns CDR1 SGDLS and CDR2 YYNGEE. The CDR3 extends over 15 amino acids. CDR3 sequence reads: CASSVVPGFTDTQYF. The CDR3 region has the DNA TGTGCCAGCAGCGTAGTCCCGGGGTTCACAGATACGCAGTATTTT.

This clone was observed once. CDR3 DNA: TGTGCCAGCAGCTTAAATCCCAATCAGCCCCAGCATTTT. Its translation: CASSLNPNQPQHF. The J gene is TRBJ1-5, the V gene TRBV7-3; no reliable D call. V was cut by 1 base and J by 3 bases, with 4 bases left in between. Germline-derived CDR1 and CDR2 are SGHTA and FQGTGA. The CDR3 is 13 amino acids. The full variable domain, in which reference TRBV7-3 and TRBJ1-5 provide the parts outside the CDR3, is GAGVSQTPSNKVTEKGKYVELRCDPISGHTALYWYRQSLGQGPEFLIYFQGTGAADDSGLPNDRFFAVRPEGSVSTLKIQRTERGDSAVYLCASSLNPNQPQHFGDGTRLSIL.

This clone was detected only a few times. This specimen includes other DNA sequences encoding the same CDR3. The chain couples TRBV5-1 to TRBJ2-7, with no clear D. Germline V CDR1 and CDR2: SGHRS, YFSETQ. The CDR3 loop spans 13 amino acids. The ends were cut back, 1 base at V and 1 base at J, with 6 bases in the middle. The CDR3 region is CASSLTPSYEQYF. The CDR3 DNA follows: TGCGCCAGCAGCTTGACGCCTTCCTACGAGCAGTACTTC.

The rearrangement joins TRBV27 to TRBJ2-4, with unresolved D. The CDR3 is 15 residues long. With 6 bases removed from V and 0 bases from J, the gap between germline ends came to 12 bases. The V gene's germline CDR1 is MNHEY and CDR2 SMNVEV (reference sequence). CDR3 amino acids: CASRQTLLAKNIQYF. CDR3 bases: TGTGCCAGCAGACAGACACTTCTAGCCAAAAACATTCAGTACTTC.

The rearrangement joins TRBV27 to TRBJ1-1; D is possibly TRBD1 (5 bases). Germline CDR1 MNHEY, CDR2 SMNVEV (reference sequence). CDR3 length: 14 amino acids. Trimming removed 1 base at V and 6 bases at J, with 12 bases between. The CDR3 protein is CASSLWGFSAEAFF. The CDR3 DNA is TGTGCCAGCAGTTTATGGGGGTTTAGCGCTGAAGCTTTCTTT.

This chain links TRBV6-1 with TRBJ1-3; 12 bases are shared with TRBD1. This CDR3 is built from 17 residues. Germline CDR1 reads MNHNS; CDR2 reads SASEGT. The V segment lost 3 bases and the J segment 3 bases; nucleotides outside the gene matches: 6. DNA for the CDR3: TGTGCCAGCAGTGACCCGGGACAGGGGGCAGGTGGAAACACCATATATTTT. It translates to CASSDPGQGAGGNTIYF.